The rows below give T cell receptor beta chains drawn from one sample of a study of technical replicates of blood from a handful of donors. Sequenced by immunoSEQ multiplex PCR; TCRdb stores in-frame clones only, minus some. The data show fewer than 100,000 clones, with under 95% seen just once and roughly 0.3% held by the top ten. Sequencing used T cells isolated from PBMCs. The receptor source for this set is a human donor in good health. Each CDR3 is given with its conserved first and last residue. The D gene is left open where the match is weak. Clone size is stated in some rows and not others, as once, few, many or a class when expanded.

j_call clone_size v_call d_call cdr3_nt cdr3_aa
TRBJ1-5 once TRBV2 NA TGTGCCAGCTGGGGGCACGGCAATCAGCCCCAGCATTTT CASWGHGNQPQHF
TRBJ2-7 NA TRBV5-6 TRBD1 TGTGCCAGCAGCTATTGGACAGGGGGCTCATCCTACGAGCAGTACTTC CASSYWTGGSSYEQYF
TRBJ1-2 NA TRBV14 TRBD1 TGTGCCAGCAGCCAGACAGGGTTCAGGGGCTACACCTTC CASSQTGFRGYTF
TRBJ1-3 once TRBV28 TRBD1 TGTGCCAGCAGTTTAGGACAGGGATATGGAAACACCATATATTTT CASSLGQGYGNTIYF
TRBJ2-5 once TRBV5-4 TRBD2 TGTGCCAGCGGAGGACTAGCGGGGGGAAACCAAGAGACCCAGTACTTC CASGGLAGGNQETQYF
TRBJ2-1 NA TRBV7-8 TRBD2 TGTGCCAGCAGCCTCCCCCGGGACTACGACCCGTTGGGCGGATACAATGAGCAGTTCTTC CASSLPRDYDPLGGYNEQFF
TRBJ2-5 NA TRBV19 NA TGTGCCAGTAGTATAGAAGGCAGGGGGGCCCAGTACTTC CASSIEGRGAQYF
TRBJ2-7 NA TRBV29-1 NA TGCAGCGTTGAATCCACAGGCGTTGGGGAGCAGTACTTC CSVESTGVGEQYF
TRBJ2-2 NA TRBV7-9 NA TGTGCCAGCAGCCCTAGCGTCACGAACACCGGGGAGCTGTTTTTT CASSPSVTNTGELFF
TRBJ2-7 many TRBV28 TRBD1 TGTGCCAGCAGGTACTATGGGACAGGGTCGGGCGAGCAGTACTTC CASRYYGTGSGEQYF
TRBJ1-4 NA TRBV4-1 NA TGCGCCAGCAGCGCGCCCGACCCGCAACAGGGAGCTAATGAAAAACTGTTTTTT CASSAPDPQQGANEKLFF
TRBJ2-3 NA TRBV18 NA TGTGCCAGCTCACCAGGGCAACGAGATACGCAGTATTTT CASSPGQRDTQYF
TRBJ2-3 NA TRBV5-1 TRBD2 TGCGCCACCTCAAGACTAGCGGGAGGAGGGATGACAGATACGCAGTATTTT CATSRLAGGGMTDTQYF
TRBJ2-1 NA TRBV5-4 TRBD2 TGTGCCAGCAGCGGCGGACTAGCGGGACTTGATGAGCAGTTCTTC CASSGGLAGLDEQFF
TRBJ2-5 NA TRBV19 NA TGTGCCAGTAGTATATACACGCAAGAGACCCAGTACTTC CASSIYTQETQYF
TRBJ1-1 few TRBV19 NA TGTGCCAGTAGTCCCATTCACGCGGGGACTGAAGCTTTCTTT CASSPIHAGTEAFF
TRBJ1-2 NA TRBV9 NA TGTGCCAGCAGCACCAGGGACTATGGCTACACCTTC CASSTRDYGYTF
TRBJ1-5 NA TRBV2 NA TGTGCCAGCAGGGGGGGGGATCAGCCCCAGCATTTT CASRGGDQPQHF
TRBJ2-7 NA TRBV6-1 TRBD1 TGTGCCAGCAGTGAAGCCACAGGGGGCGTAAGGTCCTACGAGCAGTACTTC CASSEATGGVRSYEQYF
TRBJ1-4 few TRBV10-3 TRBD1 TGTGCCATCAGTGAGTCGAGACAGGGTAATGAAAAACTGTTTTTT CAISESRQGNEKLFF
TRBJ2-7 NA TRBV18 NA TGTGCCAGCTCACCGGACAGAGGCGAGCAGTACTTC CASSPDRGEQYF